The present T cell receptor beta chain was sequenced within a study of spatial heterogeneity in lung cancer. Losses at the gene ends were 2 bases for V and 4 bases for J; bases not matched to a gene: 8. The germline CDR1 and CDR2 sequences are MNHEY and SVGEGT. The CDR3 is 15 amino acids. Time point here: blood at routine non-recurrence follow-up after resection. Sequencing of whole RNA from tumor, nontumor lung or frozen PBMC involved no sorting. In TCRdb, the 5' RACE reads were re-called with MiXCR into one record per CDR3 protein. The sample lists about 52,000 distinct CDR3 sequences, roughly 7.4% occurring once. There are a few counts of this clonotype.

The chain has TRBV6-2 or TRBV6-3 and TRBJ2-7; 7 nucleotides agree with TRBD2. This specimen consisted of PBMCs, obtained at follow-up. The TCR sequence derives from a female donor with early-stage non-small cell lung cancer. CDR3 coding DNA: TGTGCCAGCAGTTACGGCACGGGAGGCGGGTACGAGCAGTACTTC. Protein sequence: CASSYGTGGGYEQYF.